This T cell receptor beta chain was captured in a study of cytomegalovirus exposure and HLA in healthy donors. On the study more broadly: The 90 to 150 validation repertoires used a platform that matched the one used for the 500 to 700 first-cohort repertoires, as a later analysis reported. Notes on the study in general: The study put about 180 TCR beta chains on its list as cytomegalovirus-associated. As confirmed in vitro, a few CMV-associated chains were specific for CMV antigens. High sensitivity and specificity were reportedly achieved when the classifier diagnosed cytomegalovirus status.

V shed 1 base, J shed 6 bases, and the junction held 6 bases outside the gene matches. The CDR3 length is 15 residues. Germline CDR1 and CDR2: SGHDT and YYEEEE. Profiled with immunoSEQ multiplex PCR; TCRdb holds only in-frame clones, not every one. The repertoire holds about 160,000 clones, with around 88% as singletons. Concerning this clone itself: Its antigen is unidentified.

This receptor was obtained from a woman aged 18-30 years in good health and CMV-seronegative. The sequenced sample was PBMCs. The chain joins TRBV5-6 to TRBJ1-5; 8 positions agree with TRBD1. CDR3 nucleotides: TGTGCCAGCAGCTTGTGGGGCGACAGGGGTCAGCCCCAGCATTTT. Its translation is CASSLWGDRGQPQHF.